Listed here are 11 T cell receptor beta chains from one sample, sequenced in a study of tumor-infiltrating lymphocytes in primary liver carcinoma. Scientists recovered RNA and DNA together from roughly 20-30 mg of unsorted bulk tissue. Researchers generated TCR beta cDNA from around 0.55 ug of total RNA, relying on a constant-region primer. Each TCR beta library was derived from three nested multiplex PCR rounds that employed slightly modified ARM-PCR. Investigators reported that the first two PCR rounds, at 10 to 11 cycles each, used TRBV1-TRBV30 forward primers with a C-beta reverse primer. From the multiplex PCR reads, TCRdb called clonotypes with MiXCR, one entry per CDR3 protein. Among fewer than 200,000 distinct CDR3 sequences, around four fifths were seen once, and the ten largest hold 15% to 20%. Sequenced material: tumor tissue from primary liver carcinoma. These receptors were obtained from a man between 35 and 55 years old with primary liver carcinoma and hepatitis B virus infection.

A remark on this clonotype: A junction boundary mismatches the germline segment, possibly from a read error. The V call is TRBV5-5, the J call TRBJ2-3; 10 positions match TRBD2. The CDR3 is 16 amino acids. Germline CDR1 and CDR2: SGHKS and YYEKEE (reference sequence). CDR3 nucleotides: TGTGCCAGCAGCCTCTTAGCAGCGGGAGGGGGAGATACGCGGTATTTT. Translated, it gives CASSLLAAGGGDTRYF.

The chain couples TRBV4-1 to TRBJ2-7; 8 bases match TRBD2. The CDR3 consists of 17 residues. CDR1 and CDR2 (germline): MGHRA, YSYEKL. After removal of 3 bases from V and 4 bases from J, the junction contained 14 bases not matched to a gene. CDR3 DNA sequence: TGCGCCAGCAGCCAGGAGAGGACTAGCACCAGTGTTTACGAGCAGTACTTC. It specifies CASSQERTSTSVYEQYF.

V gene TRBV6-6 combines with J gene TRBJ2-2; 7 bases are shared with TRBD2. J lost 5 bases, V lost 7 bases, and 4 bases had no gene match. From germline, CDR1 is MNHNY and CDR2 SVGAGI (reference sequence). The CDR3 totals 13 residues. This CDR3 is CASIWTRTGELFF. The CDR3 DNA sequence: TGTGCCAGCATATGGACTAGAACCGGGGAGCTGTTTTTT.

The V and J genes are TRBV29-1 and TRBJ1-1, with D unresolved. CDR3 size: 12 residues. CDR1 and CDR2 (germline): SQVTM, ANQGSEA. V was shortened by 6 bases and J by 7 bases, with 15 bases between the two germline ends. CDR3 loop: CSVRPKVIEAFF. The CDR3 DNA reads TGCAGCGTACGACCAAAAGTCATTGAAGCTTTCTTT.

Points on this clonotype: Possible read error: a much larger clone is one base away. CDR3 DNA: TGTGCCAGCAGTAGCCCGGGACAGGGGATAGAAACGCAGTATTTT. This sequence encodes CASSSPGQGIETQYF. The chain uses TRBV28 and TRBJ2-3; TRBD1 matches 10 bases. This CDR3 contains 15 residues. CDR1 is MDHEN and CDR2 is SYDVKM in the germline V gene. After removal of 5 bases from V and 9 bases from J, the junction contained 11 bases not matched to a gene. The full variable domain, with the rest looked up from reference TRBV28 and TRBJ2-3, is DVKVTQSSRYLVKRTGEKVFLECVQDMDHENMFWYRQDPGLGLRLIYFSYDVKMKEKGDIPEGYSVSREKKERFSLILESASTNQTSMYLCASSSPGQGIETQYFGPGTRLTVL.

Details on this clonotype: One end of the junction varies from germline; a read error may be responsible. The chain recombines TRBV11-1 with TRBJ2-3; possibly TRBD1 for D (6 bases). Germline V gene lookup returns CDR1 SGHAT and CDR2 FQDESV (reference sequence). This CDR3 has 15 residues. The CDR3 reads CASSLPTDSTDTQYF. CDR3 coding DNA: TGTGCCAGCAGTTTGCCGACGGACAGCACAGATACTCAGTATTTT. The full variable domain, completed using reference TRBV11-1 and TRBJ2-3, is EAEVAQSPRYKITEKSQAVAFWCDPISGHATLYWYRQILGQGPELLVQFQDESVVDDSQLPKDRFSAERLKGVDSTLKIQPAELGDSAMYLCASSLPTDSTDTQYFGPGTRLTVL.

Turning to this clonotype: At one end, the junction sequence differs from germline, possibly due to a read error. The J gene is TRBJ1-1, the V gene TRBV5-1; TRBD1 aligns across 8 bases. CDR3 size: 13 residues. In germline, CDR1 is SGHRS, CDR2 YFSETQ. Here the CDR3 DNA reads TGCGCGAGCAGCTGGACAGGGTACACTGAAGCTTTCTTT. Its translation is CASSWTGYTEAFF.

About this clonotype itself: The junction differs from germline at one of its ends, possibly a read error. The chain is built from TRBV29-1 and TRBJ2-7; D is possibly TRBD2 (5 bases). Per the germline V gene, CDR1 is SQVTM and CDR2 is ANQGSEA. The CDR3 runs 13 residues. The CDR3 protein is CSVREQNPYEQYF. The DNA of the CDR3 is TGCAGCGTCCGGGAACAGAACCCCTACGAGCAGTATTTC.

The V and J genes are TRBV28 and TRBJ2-5; possibly TRBD2 for D (6 bases). The CDR3 is 13 amino acids. Trimming cost V 10 bases and J 5 bases, with 17 bases left between them. Germline CDR1 MDHEN, CDR2 SYDVKM. The CDR3 is CAIEGRTRETQYF. Written as DNA, the CDR3 is TGTGCCATAGAGGGGAGGACCCGGGAGACCCAGTACTTC.

This chain links TRBV11-2 with TRBJ2-7; the D call may be TRBD1 or TRBD2 (5 bases each). The length of the CDR3 is 14 residues. Germline loops: CDR1 SGHAT, CDR2 FQNNGV. Trimming removed 5 bases from V and 7 bases from J, with 18 bases in between. CDR3 sequence reads: CASSLWGYREEQYF. The CDR3, as DNA: TGTGCCAGCAGCCTGTGGGGCTATAGGGAGGAGCAGTACTTC.

As to this clonotype: A read error may be the cause here, since a much bigger clone is one base away. The genes are TRBV11-2 and TRBJ2-7; D perhaps matches TRBD1 (6 bases). In germline, CDR1 is SGHAT, CDR2 FQNNGV. The V end was cut by 5 bases, the J end by 3 bases, with 14 bases between. The CDR3 length is 14 residues. Here the CDR3 DNA reads TGTGCCAGCAGCCCCTCCGGACAGCACTACGAGCAGTACTTC. Protein: CASSPSGQHYEQYF.